The entry that follows covers one T cell receptor (beta chain) sequence. Antigen unknown. A deep-level run was used for the assay. Sequencing was performed with immunoSEQ multiplex PCR; in TCRdb, only in-frame clones are kept and a portion is missing. Here the sample spans 650,000 to 700,000 clones, roughly 87% being singletons. These data originate in a study of shared clonotypes between healthy human individuals. Points from the study as a whole: Generation probability values for non-shared clonotypes were lower than those for clonotypes shared by all four donors. It was the few donors that limited the genetic and exposure-history diversity represented.

The V gene's germline CDR1 is MNHEY and CDR2 SMNVEV (reference sequence). The CDR3 extends over 15 amino acids. V gave up 4 bases and J gave up 5 bases; unmatched junction bases: 7. The clonotype comes from a man younger than 30 in good health. Some clones in this sample may be carry-over from other donors' samples. The rearrangement uses TRBV27 and TRBJ1-5; 8 nucleotides match TRBD1. Input material: memory CD8+ T cells from PBMCs. Described subset: CD45RO+ cells pooled with CCR7-negative TemRA cells. Here the CDR3 reads CASSSRDRGDQPQHF. The CDR3 DNA is TGTGCCAGCAGTTCCCGCGACAGGGGTGATCAGCCCCAGCATTTT.